This TCR beta chain comes out of a study of graft-versus-host responses after intestinal transplantation. Notes on this clone: Its target is not known.

This CDR3 comprises 17 residues. Germline loops: CDR1 SGHAT, CDR2 FQNNGV. Trimming took 5 bases from V and 0 from J; bases not matched to a gene: 11. Assay: immunoSEQ multiplex PCR; the TCRdb copy retains only in-frame clones and omits some. This sample has approximately 70,000 clones, with around 89% found just once. This chain connects TRBV11-2 to TRBJ2-3, with TRBD2 identical over 7 bases. The sequencing here drew on unstimulated CD8+ T cells sorted from spleen or lymph node cells, taken before intestinal transplant. This TCR came from a human donor who received an intestinal transplant. The CDR3 DNA follows: TGTGCCAGCAGCATTAGAGCTGGGGGGGGGAGCACAGATACGCAGTATTTT. Residues: CASSIRAGGGSTDTQYF.